Below, one T cell receptor (beta chain) is given with its context. The antigen remains unidentified. Naive CD8 cells lacked CD45RO and underwent positive selection for CCR7, leaving out terminally differentiated effector memory CD45RA+ cells. This sample is drawn from a study of shared clonotypes between healthy human individuals. Overall study context: Researchers drew samples from a couple of women and three men aged 18 to 49. Study results and caveats: The represented genetic and exposure-history diversity was limited by the small number of donors. In a handful of donors, around 4.8% of naive CD4 clonotypes appeared in common. Among the subsets, naive ones generally showed larger estimated richness than memory ones.

CDR3 length equals 14 residues. V lost 3 bases and J lost 5, with 14 bases in between. Germline V lookup: CDR1 MNHEY, CDR2 SVGAGI. Sequencing was performed with immunoSEQ multiplex PCR; in TCRdb, only in-frame clones are kept and a portion is missing. In the table there are around 2,100,000 clones, 85% to 95% of which are singletons. This clonotype originated in a man in his late teens or twenties in good health. The chain combines TRBV6-5 with TRBJ2-7; D tentatively fits TRBD1 or TRBD2 (5 bases each). The sample taken for sequencing was naive CD8+ T cells sorted from blood. The CDR3, as DNA: TGTGCCAGCAGTTATGGTGCGAGGGGCAACGAGCAGTACTTC. Translated, it gives CASSYGARGNEQYF.